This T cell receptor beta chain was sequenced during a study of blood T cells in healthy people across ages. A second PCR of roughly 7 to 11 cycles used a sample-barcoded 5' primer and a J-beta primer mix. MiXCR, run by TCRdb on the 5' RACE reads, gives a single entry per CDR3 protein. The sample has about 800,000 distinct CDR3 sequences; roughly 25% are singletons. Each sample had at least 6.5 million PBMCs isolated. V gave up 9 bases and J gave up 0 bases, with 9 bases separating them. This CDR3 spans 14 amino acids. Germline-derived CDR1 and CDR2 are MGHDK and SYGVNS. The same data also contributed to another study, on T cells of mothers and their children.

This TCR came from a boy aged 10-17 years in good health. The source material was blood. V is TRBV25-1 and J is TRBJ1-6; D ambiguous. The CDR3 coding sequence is TGTGCCAGTGAGAGGAGCTCCTATAATTCACCCCTCCACTTT. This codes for CASERSSYNSPLHF.